The clone carrying this T cell receptor (beta chain) occurred once. Participant age was roughly 18 to 90 years, and participants resided in approximately 24 US areas. This record comes from a study of blood T cell repertoires in COVID-19. Study-wide background: Sources were T cells, B-cell-depleted T cells, or PBMCs; the material itself was cDNA or gDNA.

There are 15 residues in the CDR3. CDR1 is MNHEY, CDR2 SVGAGI, per germline. Trimming cost V 7 bases and J 2 bases; bases outside gene matches: 8. In the original processing: Reference gene primer amplification gave nucleated cell count estimates. This table comes from immunoSEQ multiplex PCR, and its TCRdb copy is limited to in-frame clones, with some not included. The DNA gave D and trimming, while V, J and clone size come from that table. The repertoire consists of about 350,000 clones, with about 88% occurring once and the leading ten covering more than 1%. The chain combines TRBV6-5 with TRBJ2-7; 10 nucleotides line up with TRBD2. The sample taken for sequencing was PBMCs or T cells enriched from blood (not recorded which). The TCR originated in a woman aged 25 to 39 who had recovered from COVID-19. The CDR3 DNA is TGTGCCAGCACCGTACTAGCGGGGTCAACCTACGAGCAGTACTTC. It codes for CASTVLAGSTYEQYF.